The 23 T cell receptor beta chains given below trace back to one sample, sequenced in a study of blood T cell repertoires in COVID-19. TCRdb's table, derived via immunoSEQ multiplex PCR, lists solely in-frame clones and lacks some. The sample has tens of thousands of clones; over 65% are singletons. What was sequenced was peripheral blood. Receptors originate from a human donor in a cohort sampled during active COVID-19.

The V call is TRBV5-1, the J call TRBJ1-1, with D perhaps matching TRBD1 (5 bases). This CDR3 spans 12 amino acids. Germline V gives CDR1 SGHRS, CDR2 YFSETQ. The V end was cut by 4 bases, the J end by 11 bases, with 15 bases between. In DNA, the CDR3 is TGCGCCAGCAGCCCCCTCGGGGGGGACGCTTTCTTT. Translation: CASSPLGGDAFF.

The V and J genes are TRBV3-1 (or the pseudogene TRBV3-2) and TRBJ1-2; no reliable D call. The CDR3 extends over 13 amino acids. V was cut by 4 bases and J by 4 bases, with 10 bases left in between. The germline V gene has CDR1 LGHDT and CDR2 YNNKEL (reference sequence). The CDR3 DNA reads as TGTGCCAGCAGCCTCGGACTTATCTATGGCTACACCTTC. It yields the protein CASSLGLIYGYTF.

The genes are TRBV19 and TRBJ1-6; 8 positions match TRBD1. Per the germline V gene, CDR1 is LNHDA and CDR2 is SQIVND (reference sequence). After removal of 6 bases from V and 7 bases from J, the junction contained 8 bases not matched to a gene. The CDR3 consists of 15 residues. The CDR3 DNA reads TGTGCCAGTAGGAAGCAGGGGGCTGAGAATTCACCCCTCCACTTT. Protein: CASRKQGAENSPLHF.

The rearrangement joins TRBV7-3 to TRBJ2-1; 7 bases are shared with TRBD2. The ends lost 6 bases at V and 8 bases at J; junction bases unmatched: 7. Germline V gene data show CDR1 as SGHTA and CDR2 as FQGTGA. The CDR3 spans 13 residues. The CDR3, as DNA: TGTGCCAGCAGGTTTGGCGGGAGCTATGAGCAGTTCTTC. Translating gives CASRFGGSYEQFF.

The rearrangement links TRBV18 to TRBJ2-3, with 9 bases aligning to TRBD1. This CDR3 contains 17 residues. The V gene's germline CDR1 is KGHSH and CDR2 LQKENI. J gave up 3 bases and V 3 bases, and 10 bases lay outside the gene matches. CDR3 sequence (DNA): TGTGCCAGCTCACCCTCTTGGGGACAGGGTAGTACAGATACGCAGTATTTT. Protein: CASSPSWGQGSTDTQYF. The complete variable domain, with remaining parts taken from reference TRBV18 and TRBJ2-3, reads NAGVMQNPRHLVRRRGQEARLRCSPMKGHSHVYWYRQLPEEGLKFMVYLQKENIIDESGMPKERFSAEFPKEGPSILRIQQVVRGDSAAYFCASSPSWGQGSTDTQYFGPGTRLTVL.

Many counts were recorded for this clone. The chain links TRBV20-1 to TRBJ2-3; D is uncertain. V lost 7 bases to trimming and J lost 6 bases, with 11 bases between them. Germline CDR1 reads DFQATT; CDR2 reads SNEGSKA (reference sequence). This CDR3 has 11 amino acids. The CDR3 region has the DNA TGCAGTGTCGAAAACTCCGATACGCAGTATTTT. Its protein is CSVENSDTQYF.

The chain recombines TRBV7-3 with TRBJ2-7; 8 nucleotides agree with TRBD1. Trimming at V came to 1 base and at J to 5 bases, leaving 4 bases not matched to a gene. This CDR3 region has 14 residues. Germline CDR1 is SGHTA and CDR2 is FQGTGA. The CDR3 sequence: CASSLMGQVNEQYF. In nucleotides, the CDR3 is TGTGCCAGCAGCTTAATGGGACAGGTTAACGAGCAGTACTTC. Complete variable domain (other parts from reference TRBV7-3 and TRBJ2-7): GAGVSQTPSNKVTEKGKYVELRCDPISGHTALYWYRQSLGQGPEFLIYFQGTGAADDSGLPNDRFFAVRPEGSVSTLKIQRTERGDSAVYLCASSLMGQVNEQYFGPGTRLTVT.

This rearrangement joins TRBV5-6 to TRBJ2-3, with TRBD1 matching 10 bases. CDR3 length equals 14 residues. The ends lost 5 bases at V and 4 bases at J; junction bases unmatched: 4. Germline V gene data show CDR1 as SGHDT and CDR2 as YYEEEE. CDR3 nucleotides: TGTGCCAGCAGGATAGGACAGGGGGCAGATACGCAGTATTTT. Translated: CASRIGQGADTQYF.

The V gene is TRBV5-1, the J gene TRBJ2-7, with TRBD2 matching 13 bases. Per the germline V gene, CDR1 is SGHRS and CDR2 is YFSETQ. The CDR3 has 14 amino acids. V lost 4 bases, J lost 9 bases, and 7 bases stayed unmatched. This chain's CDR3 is CASSAGTSGKGQYF. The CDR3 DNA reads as TGCGCCAGCAGCGCCGGGACTAGCGGGAAGGGGCAGTACTTC.

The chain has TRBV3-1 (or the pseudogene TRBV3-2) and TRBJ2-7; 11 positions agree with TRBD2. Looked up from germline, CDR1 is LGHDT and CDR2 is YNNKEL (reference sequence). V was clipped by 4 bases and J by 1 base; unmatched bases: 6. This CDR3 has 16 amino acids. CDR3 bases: TGTGCCAGCAGCCCTTGGACTAGCGGGCGTTCCTACGAGCAGTACTTC. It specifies CASSPWTSGRSYEQYF.

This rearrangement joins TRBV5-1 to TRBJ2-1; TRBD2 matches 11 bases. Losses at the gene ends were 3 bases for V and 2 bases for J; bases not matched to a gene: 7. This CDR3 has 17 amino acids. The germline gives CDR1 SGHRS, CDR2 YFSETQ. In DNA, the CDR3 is TGCGCCAGCAGCTCGGATTCGACTAGCGGGACCTACAATGAGCAGTTCTTC. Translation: CASSSDSTSGTYNEQFF.

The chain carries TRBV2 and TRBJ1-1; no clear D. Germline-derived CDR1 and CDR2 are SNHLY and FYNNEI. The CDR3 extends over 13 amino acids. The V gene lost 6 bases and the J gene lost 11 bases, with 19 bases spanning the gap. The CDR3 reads CASRIAGEHGAFF. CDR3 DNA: TGTGCCAGCAGAATTGCCGGAGAGCATGGGGCTTTCTTT.

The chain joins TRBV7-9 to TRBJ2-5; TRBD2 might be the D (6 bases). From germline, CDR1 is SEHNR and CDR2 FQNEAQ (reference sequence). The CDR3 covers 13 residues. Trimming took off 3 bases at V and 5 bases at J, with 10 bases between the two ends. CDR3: CASSLGGWETQYF. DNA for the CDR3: TGTGCCAGCAGCTTGGGGGGTTGGGAGACCCAGTACTTC.

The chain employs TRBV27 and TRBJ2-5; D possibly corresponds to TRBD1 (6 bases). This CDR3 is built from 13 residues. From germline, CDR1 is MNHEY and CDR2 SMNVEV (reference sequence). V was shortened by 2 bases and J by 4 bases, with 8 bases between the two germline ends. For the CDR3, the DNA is TGTGCCAGCAGTTTAAGGGGGATAGAGACCCAGTACTTC. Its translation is CASSLRGIETQYF.

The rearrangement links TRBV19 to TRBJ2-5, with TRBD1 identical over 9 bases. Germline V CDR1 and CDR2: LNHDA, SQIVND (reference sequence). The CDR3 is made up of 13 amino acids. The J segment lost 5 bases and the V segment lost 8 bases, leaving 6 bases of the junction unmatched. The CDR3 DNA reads TGTGCCAGTTCACAGGGGGCGGGGGAGACCCAGTACTTC. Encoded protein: CASSQGAGETQYF.

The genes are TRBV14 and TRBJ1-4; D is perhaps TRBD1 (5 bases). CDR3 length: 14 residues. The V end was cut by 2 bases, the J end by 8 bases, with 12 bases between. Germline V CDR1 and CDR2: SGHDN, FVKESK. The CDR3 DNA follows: TGTGCCAGCAGCCAATCCAGGGTTGGAGAAAAACTGTTTTTT. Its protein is CASSQSRVGEKLFF. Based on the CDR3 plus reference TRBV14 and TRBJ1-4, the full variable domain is EAGVTQFPSHSVIEKGQTVTLRCDPISGHDNLYWYRRVMGKEIKFLLHFVKESKQDESGMPNNRFLAERTGGTYSTLKVQPAELEDSGVYFCASSQSRVGEKLFFGSGTQLSVL.

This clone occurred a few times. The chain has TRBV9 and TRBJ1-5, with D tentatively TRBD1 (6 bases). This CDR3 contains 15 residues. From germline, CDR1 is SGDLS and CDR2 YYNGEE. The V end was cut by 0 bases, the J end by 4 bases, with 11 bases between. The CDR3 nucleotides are TGTGCCAGCAGCGTAGGTCCCCAGGGGAATCAGCCCCAGCATTTT. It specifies CASSVGPQGNQPQHF.

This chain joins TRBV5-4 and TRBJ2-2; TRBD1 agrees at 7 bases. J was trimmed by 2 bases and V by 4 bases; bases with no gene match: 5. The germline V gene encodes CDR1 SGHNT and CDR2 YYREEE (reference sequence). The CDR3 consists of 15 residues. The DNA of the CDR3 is TGTGCCAGCAGCCAGGACAGGAGTAACACCGGGGAGCTGTTTTTT. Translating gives CASSQDRSNTGELFF.

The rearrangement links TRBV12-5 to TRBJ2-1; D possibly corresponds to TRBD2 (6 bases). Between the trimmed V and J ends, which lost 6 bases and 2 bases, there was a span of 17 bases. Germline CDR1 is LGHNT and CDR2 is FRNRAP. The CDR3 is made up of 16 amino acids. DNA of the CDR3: TGTGCTAGTGGCGTATCGGGGGACTGGACCTACAATGAGCAGTTCTTC. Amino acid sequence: CASGVSGDWTYNEQFF. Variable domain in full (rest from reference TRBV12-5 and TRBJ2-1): DARVTQTPRHKVTEMGQEVTMRCQPILGHNTVFWYRQTMMQGLELLAYFRNRAPLDDSGMPKDRFSAEMPDATLATLKIQPSEPRDSAVYFCASGVSGDWTYNEQFFGPGTRLTVL.

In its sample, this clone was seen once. CDR3 sequence reads: CASISNKGVDSPLHF. In DNA form, the CDR3 reads TGTGCCAGCATCTCGAATAAGGGAGTGGATTCACCCCTCCACTTT. V is TRBV25-1 and J is TRBJ1-6, with no clear D. CDR1 is MGHDK, CDR2 SYGVNS, per germline. Trimming stripped 7 bases from V and 8 bases from J, with 18 bases between. The CDR3 runs 15 residues.

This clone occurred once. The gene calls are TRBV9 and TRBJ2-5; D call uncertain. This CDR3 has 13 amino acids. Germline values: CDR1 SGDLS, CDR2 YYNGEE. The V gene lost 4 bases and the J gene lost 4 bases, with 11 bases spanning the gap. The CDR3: CASSTPSGETQYF. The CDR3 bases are TGTGCCAGCAGCACGCCGAGTGGAGAGACCCAGTACTTC.

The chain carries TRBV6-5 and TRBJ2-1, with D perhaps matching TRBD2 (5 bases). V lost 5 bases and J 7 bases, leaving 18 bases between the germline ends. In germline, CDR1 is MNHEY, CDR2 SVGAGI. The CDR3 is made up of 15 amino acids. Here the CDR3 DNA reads TGTGCCAGCAGTAAGACCCTAGCCTCTCTAAATGAGCAGTTCTTC. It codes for CASSKTLASLNEQFF.

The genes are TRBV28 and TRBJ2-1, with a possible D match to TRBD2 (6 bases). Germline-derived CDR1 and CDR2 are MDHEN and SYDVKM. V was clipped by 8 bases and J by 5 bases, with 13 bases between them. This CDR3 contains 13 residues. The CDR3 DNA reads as TGTGCCAGCGACCGAGGGAGGAACAATGAGCAGTTCTTC. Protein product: CASDRGRNNEQFF.